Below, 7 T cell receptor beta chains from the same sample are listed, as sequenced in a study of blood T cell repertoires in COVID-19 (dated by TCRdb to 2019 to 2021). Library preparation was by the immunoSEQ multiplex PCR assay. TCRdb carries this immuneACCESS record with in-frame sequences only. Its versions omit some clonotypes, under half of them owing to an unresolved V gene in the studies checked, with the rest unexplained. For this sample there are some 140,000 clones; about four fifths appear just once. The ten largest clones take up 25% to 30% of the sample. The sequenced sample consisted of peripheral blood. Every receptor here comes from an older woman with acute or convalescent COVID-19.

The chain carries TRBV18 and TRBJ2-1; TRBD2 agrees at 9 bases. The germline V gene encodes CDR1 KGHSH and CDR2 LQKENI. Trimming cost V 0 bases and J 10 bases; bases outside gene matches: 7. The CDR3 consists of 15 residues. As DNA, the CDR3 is TGTGCCAGCTCACCACCGATGCGGGAGGGGGCGGAGCAGTTCTTC. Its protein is CASSPPMREGAEQFF.

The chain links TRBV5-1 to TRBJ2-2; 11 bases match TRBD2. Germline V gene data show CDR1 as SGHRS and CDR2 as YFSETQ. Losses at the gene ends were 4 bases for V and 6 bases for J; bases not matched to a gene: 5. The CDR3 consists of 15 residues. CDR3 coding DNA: TGCGCCAGCAGCAGTTCACTAGCGGGGGCCGGGGAGCTGTTTTTT. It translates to CASSSSLAGAGELFF.

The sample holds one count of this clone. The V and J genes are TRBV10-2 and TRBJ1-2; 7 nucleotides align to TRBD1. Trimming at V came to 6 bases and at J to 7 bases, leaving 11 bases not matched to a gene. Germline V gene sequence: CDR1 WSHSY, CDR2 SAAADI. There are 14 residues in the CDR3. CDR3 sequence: CASSSGQTSSGYTF. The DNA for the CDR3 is TGCGCCAGCAGCTCGGGACAGACGTCTAGTGGCTACACCTTC.

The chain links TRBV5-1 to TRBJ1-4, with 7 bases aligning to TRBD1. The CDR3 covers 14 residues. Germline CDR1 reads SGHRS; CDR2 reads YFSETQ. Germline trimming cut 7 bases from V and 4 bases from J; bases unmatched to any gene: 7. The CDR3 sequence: CASRGQTVNEKLFF. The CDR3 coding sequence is TGCGCCAGCCGGGGACAGACCGTTAATGAAAAACTGTTTTTT.

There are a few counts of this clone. The CDR3 loop is CASSQTTGLNSPLHF. The CDR3 DNA reads as TGTGCCAGCAGCCAAACGACAGGGCTGAATTCACCCCTCCACTTT. The chain employs TRBV6-5 and TRBJ1-6, with 7 bases fitting TRBD1. The germline V gene encodes CDR1 MNHEY and CDR2 SVGAGI. V gave up 6 bases and J gave up 7 bases; unmatched junction bases: 9. The CDR3 runs to 15 residues.

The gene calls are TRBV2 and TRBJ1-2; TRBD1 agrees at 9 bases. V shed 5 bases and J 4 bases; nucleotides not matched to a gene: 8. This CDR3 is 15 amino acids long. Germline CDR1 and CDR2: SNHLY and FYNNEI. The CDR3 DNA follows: TGTGCCAGCAGTCAGGGACAGGGAGGTTTCTATGGCTACACCTTC. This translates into CASSQGQGGFYGYTF.

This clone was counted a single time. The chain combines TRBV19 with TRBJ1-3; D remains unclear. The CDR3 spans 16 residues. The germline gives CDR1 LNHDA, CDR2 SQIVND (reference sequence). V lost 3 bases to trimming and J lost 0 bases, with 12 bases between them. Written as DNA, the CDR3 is TGTGCCAGTAGTATCCTATCGCTCCGCTCTGGAAACACCATATATTTT. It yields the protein CASSILSLRSGNTIYF.